The present TCR beta chain was sequenced within a study of T cells after yellow fever vaccination. Study-wide results and limits: Weaker, the secondary response had a peak occurring faster, on day 5 versus 15. Booster sampling recovered most clones from primary vaccination (roughly 96% CD4, roughly 90% CD8).

The CDR3 spans 12 residues. The V segment lost 7 bases and the J segment 6 bases; nucleotides outside the gene matches: 5. The V gene's germline CDR1 is SQVTM and CDR2 ANQGSEA. Of note for this clonotype: Antigen unknown.

TCRdb analysed the 5' RACE reads with MiXCR anew, one entry per CDR3 protein. The sample carries a few hundred thousand distinct CDR3 sequences, more than 8.5% recorded once. Sequences were derived from PBMCs, sampled on the day of the first yellow fever vaccination. The chain employs TRBV29-1 and TRBJ2-2, with TRBD1 matching over 7 bases. This clonotype was sampled from a man aged 18 to 29 who received the YFV17D yellow fever vaccine. The CDR3 here is CSARGRAGELFF. DNA of the CDR3: TGCAGCGCAAGGGGGCGGGCCGGGGAGCTGTTTTTT.